Listed below are T cell receptor beta chains from one sample, sequenced in a study of T-cell memory formation after mild COVID-19. TCRdb passed the 5' RACE reads through MiXCR, listing each CDR3 protein once. The sample carries fewer than 200,000 distinct CDR3 sequences, 20% to 25% recorded once. The source material was PBMCs or a T cell subset sorted from them (not recorded which). The receptors stem from an adult woman who had mild COVID-19 (a few samples of this study predate the infection). Cell type and time point are not known. CDR3s include the opening cysteine and the closing phenylalanine or tryptophan. Each record gives: J gene, CDR3 length, V gene, D gene, clone size, CDR3 DNA, CDR3 protein. The D gene is left open where the match is weak. The size entry is marked missing in some rows and otherwise reads once, few, many or a size class.

TRBJ1-1 | 13 | TRBV11-2 | . | few | TGTGCCAGCAGCTTAGGGGTTGTCACTGAAGCTTTCTTT | CASSLGVVTEAFF
TRBJ2-2 | 17 | TRBV11-1 | . | . | TGTGCCAGCAGCCTGGGGGCGGGGGCCTCAAACACCGGGGAGCTGTTTTTT | CASSLGAGASNTGELFF
TRBJ2-5 | 14 | TRBV12-3/TRBV12-4 | . | few | TGTGCCAGCAGCGGTACGGGGGCGACAGAGACCCAGTACTTC | CASSGTGATETQYF
TRBJ2-7 | 14 | TRBV6-2/TRBV6-3 | TRBD1 | few | TGTGCCAGCGGAGACCGGGACAGTACCTACGAGCAGTACTTC | CASGDRDSTYEQYF
TRBJ2-1 | 15 | TRBV7-6 | . | few | TGTGCCAGCAGCTTTTCCGGGACGGATTACAATGAGCAGTTCTTC | CASSFSGTDYNEQFF
TRBJ1-5 | 16 | TRBV7-8 | TRBD1 | . | TGTGCCAGCAGCCCAGATCGGACAGGGTACGTTCAGCCCCAGCATTTT | CASSPDRTGYVQPQHF
TRBJ2-6 | 18 | TRBV6-5 | . | . | TGTGCCAGCAGTTACTCTGAGGGGTCATTCTCTGGGGCCAACGTCCTGACTTTC | CASSYSEGSFSGANVLTF
TRBJ2-5 | 17 | TRBV4-2 | TRBD2 | . | TGTGCCAGCAGCTCCCTGGACATGGGAGCGGGAGGTGAGACCCAGTACTTC | CASSSLDMGAGGETQYF
TRBJ1-1 | 12 | TRBV2 | . | . | TGTGCCAGCAGCCCCGTGGACACTGAAGCTTTCTTT | CASSPVDTEAFF
TRBJ2-7 | 14 | TRBV6-2/TRBV6-3 | TRBD1 | few | TGTGCCAGCAGTGGGACAGGGGGCAAGTGGGAGCAGTACTTC | CASSGTGGKWEQYF
TRBJ1-1 | 15 | TRBV6-5 | . | . | TGTGCCAGCAGTTACTCGTACGGCCAGGTGAAAGGGGCTTTCTTT | CASSYSYGQVKGAFF
TRBJ2-7 | 12 | TRBV2 | TRBD2 | few | TGTGCCAGCAAGCGGGGCTCATACGAGCAGTACTTC | CASKRGSYEQYF
TRBJ2-5 | 14 | TRBV7-9 | . | . | TGTGCCAGCAGCTTAGTGAGGGGACAAGAGACCCAGTACTTC | CASSLVRGQETQYF
TRBJ2-1 | 15 | TRBV20-1 | TRBD2 | . | TGCAGTGCTTCCCTAGCGGGTCTTCCCGACAATGAGCAGTTCTTC | CSASLAGLPDNEQFF
TRBJ2-4 | 13 | TRBV12-3/TRBV12-4 | . | few | TGTGCCAGCAGTTTCTTCCCTGGGGACATTCAGTACTTC | CASSFFPGDIQYF
TRBJ2-3 | 15 | TRBV2 | . | . | TGTGCCAGCAGCCCCGGGACCTATAGCACAGATACGCAGTATTTT | CASSPGTYSTDTQYF
TRBJ2-6 | 19 | TRBV7-6 | TRBD2 | . | TGTGCCAGCAGCTCTCCCCGGGGGGGGCGAACGTTTGGGGCCAACGTCCTGACTTTC | CASSSPRGGRTFGANVLTF
TRBJ2-1 | 16 | TRBV7-9 | TRBD2 | . | TGTGCCAGCAGTCCGGGACTAGCGGGAGGGCCCGGTGAGCAGTTCTTC | CASSPGLAGGPGEQFF
TRBJ2-1 | 17 | TRBV2 | . | few | TGTGCCAGCAGTGAATCCCCCGGACGCAGCGCCTACAATGAGCAGTTCTTC | CASSESPGRSAYNEQFF
TRBJ1-4 | 13 | TRBV28 | . | few | TGTGCCAGCAGTTTATGGCCTAATGAAAAACTGTTTTTT | CASSLWPNEKLFF
TRBJ2-1 | 15 | TRBV18 | . | . | TGTGCCAGCTCACCCCCGGGGCTAAATATCAATGAGCAGTTCTTC | CASSPPGLNINEQFF
TRBJ1-5 | 16 | TRBV6-1 | . | few | TGTGCCAGCAGTGAGCCCCACGGGCGGGGAAATCAGCCCCAGCATTTT | CASSEPHGRGNQPQHF
TRBJ2-7 | 15 | TRBV7-9 | TRBD2 | few | TGTGCCAGCAGCTTAGCTCTAGCGGGAGGTCGTGAGCAGTACTTC | CASSLALAGGREQYF
TRBJ1-2 | 12 | TRBV7-9 | TRBD1 | few | TGTGCCAGCAGCTCGACAGGGAATGGCTACACCTTC | CASSSTGNGYTF
TRBJ2-3 | 15 | TRBV12-3/TRBV12-4 | . | . | TGTGCCAGCAGTTCGACAGTTTCATGGGGAGATACGCAGTATTTT | CASSSTVSWGDTQYF
TRBJ2-2 | 15 | TRBV5-6 | . | . | TGTGCCAGCAGCGCCTTAGCAGTTAGCACCGGGGAGCTGTTTTTT | CASSALAVSTGELFF
TRBJ2-3 | 18 | TRBV7-6 | . | . | TGTGCCAGCAGCTTAGACGGGGGTTGGGACGGGAGCACAGATACGCAGTATTTT | CASSLDGGWDGSTDTQYF
TRBJ1-1 | 14 | TRBV5-1 | TRBD1 | few | TGCGCCAGCAGCTTGTGGACAGGGAACACTGAAGCTTTCTTT | CASSLWTGNTEAFF
TRBJ2-7 | 14 | TRBV6-5 | . | few | TGTGCCAGCAGTTACAGCGGGCACCCCCTCGAGCAGTACTTC | CASSYSGHPLEQYF
TRBJ2-4 | 14 | TRBV9 | . | few | TGTGCCAGCAGCGTAGCCGACAGCAGCGGCATTCAGTACTTC | CASSVADSSGIQYF
TRBJ2-7 | 14 | TRBV7-9 | TRBD1 | few | TGTGCCAGCAGGGGACAGGGGAGCTCCTACGAGCAGTACTTC | CASRGQGSSYEQYF
TRBJ2-3 | 18 | TRBV20-1 | TRBD2 | . | TGCAGTGCTTCCGGGACTAGCGATTACTCCACTAGCACAGATACGCAGTATTTT | CSASGTSDYSTSTDTQYF
TRBJ2-3 | 17 | TRBV20-1 | TRBD2 | few | TGCAGTGCTAGGGCAGCGGGAGAAGGGCACGTCGCAGATACGCAGTATTTT | CSARAAGEGHVADTQYF
TRBJ1-2 | 14 | TRBV7-9 | . | . | TGTGCCAGCAGCCCACCAGCGGCCTACTATGGCTACACCTTC | CASSPPAAYYGYTF
TRBJ2-3 | 12 | TRBV5-6 | TRBD2 | few | TGTGCCAGCAGCTCGGGGGGAGATACGCAGTATTTT | CASSSGGDTQYF
TRBJ2-5 | 17 | TRBV10-3 | . | few | TGTGCCATCAGTGTCGGAACCTTCCCTCTACAAAGGGAGACCCAGTACTTC | CAISVGTFPLQRETQYF
TRBJ2-7 | 16 | TRBV6-1 | TRBD1 | . | TGTGCCAGCAGTGAAGCTACACGGGACAGGCGCTACGAGCAGTACTTC | CASSEATRDRRYEQYF
TRBJ1-6 | 16 | TRBV9 | TRBD1 | . | TGTGCCAGCAGCGCAAATCCCGGGACAGTGTATTCACCCCTCCACTTT | CASSANPGTVYSPLHF
TRBJ2-4 | 14 | TRBV4-2 | TRBD1 | . | TGTGCCAGCAGCCAGGAGACAGGGTGGAACATTCAGTACTTC | CASSQETGWNIQYF
TRBJ1-1 | 14 | TRBV6-5 | . | few | TGTGCCAGCAGTTACCGAGGGGTGGACACTGAAGCTTTCTTT | CASSYRGVDTEAFF
TRBJ1-2 | 16 | TRBV6-5 | . | . | TGTGCCAGCAGTTACTCGATGGGTGCGGGCAACTATGGCTACACCTTC | CASSYSMGAGNYGYTF
TRBJ2-6 | 16 | TRBV3-1 | . | few | TGTGCCAGCAGCCAAGAGGTGGGCTCTGGGGCCAACGTCCTGACTTTC | CASSQEVGSGANVLTF
TRBJ2-1 | 13 | TRBV5-6 | TRBD2 | few | TGTGCCAGCAGCGTGGGACTAGCGGGTGAGCAGTTCTTC | CASSVGLAGEQFF
TRBJ2-1 | 15 | TRBV7-7 | TRBD1 | few | TGTGCTAGCAGCTTAGCCAGGACAGGACACAATGAGCAGTTCTTC | CASSLARTGHNEQFF
TRBJ2-7 | 12 | TRBV9 | TRBD2 | few | TGTGCCAGCAGCCCCGGGACTAGGGAGCAGTACTTC | CASSPGTREQYF